The sequence of this T cell receptor beta chain was determined in a study of chemoradiotherapy in HPV16-positive cancers. Germline V CDR1 and CDR2: SGHNT, YYREEE (reference sequence). The CDR3 runs to 13 residues. Trimming removed 2 bases at V and 10 bases at J, with 13 bases between. Some clones are missing from TCRdb's copy, which holds only in-frame ones; the method was immunoSEQ multiplex PCR. Here the sample spans about 1,600 clones, approximately 80% being singletons. This chain joins TRBV5-4 and TRBJ2-1; D is unclear. This TCR derives from a human donor with HPV-associated anogenital cancer. The sequencing here drew on tumor tissue, taken from a patient who underwent chemoradiotherapy. CDR3 nucleotides: TGTGCCAGCAGCTTAATAGTGGGAACGGAGCAGTTCTTC. This translates into CASSLIVGTEQFF.